This T cell receptor beta chain was retrieved from a study of blood T cell repertoires in COVID-19. Study-wide context: Sources were T cells, B-cell-depleted T cells, or PBMCs; the material itself was cDNA or gDNA.

Trimming left V 7 bases short and J 1 base short, with 10 bases between. Germline CDR1 is SGHVS and CDR2 is FQNEAQ. CDR3 size: 13 residues. Only in-frame clones appear in the TCRdb table, and some are missing; sequencing was by immunoSEQ multiplex PCR. This table has around 150,000 clones, 84% appearing once. V usage is TRBV7-8 and J usage is TRBJ1-1, with a tentative D call TRBD1 (6 bases). Sequenced: PBMCs or T cells enriched from blood (not recorded which). The origin of this receptor is a man aged 50 to 60 who had recovered from COVID-19. The CDR3 loop reads CASNRVQNTEAFF. CDR3 nucleotide sequence: TGTGCCAGCAACAGGGTCCAGAACACTGAAGCTTTCTTT. Full variable domain (rest looked up from reference TRBV7-8 and TRBJ1-1): GAGVSQSPRYKVAKRGQDVALRCDPISGHVSLFWYQQALGQGPEFLTYFQNEAQLDKSGLPSDRFFAERPEGSVSTLKIQRTQQEDSAVYLCASNRVQNTEAFFGQGTRLTVV.